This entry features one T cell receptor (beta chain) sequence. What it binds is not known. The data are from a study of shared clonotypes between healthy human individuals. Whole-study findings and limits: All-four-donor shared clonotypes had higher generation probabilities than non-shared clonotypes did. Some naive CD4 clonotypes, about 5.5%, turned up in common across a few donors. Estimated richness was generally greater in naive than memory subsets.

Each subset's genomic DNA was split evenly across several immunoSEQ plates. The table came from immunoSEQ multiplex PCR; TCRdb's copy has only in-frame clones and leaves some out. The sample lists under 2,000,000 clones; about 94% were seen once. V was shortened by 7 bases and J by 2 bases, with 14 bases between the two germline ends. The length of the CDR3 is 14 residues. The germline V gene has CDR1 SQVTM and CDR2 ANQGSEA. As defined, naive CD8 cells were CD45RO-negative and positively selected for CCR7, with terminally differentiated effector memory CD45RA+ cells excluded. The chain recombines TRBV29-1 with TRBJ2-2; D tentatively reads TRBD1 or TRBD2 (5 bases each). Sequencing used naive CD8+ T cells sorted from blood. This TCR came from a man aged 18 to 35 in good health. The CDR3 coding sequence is TGCAGCGGGAGGATGACAGATAACACCGGGGAGCTGTTTTTT. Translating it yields CSGRMTDNTGELFF.